This TCR beta chain is from a study of control samples from healthy donors and cancer patients. The CDR3 contains 21 residues. Trimming at V came to 0 bases and at J to 0 bases, leaving 16 bases not matched to a gene. Germline V lookup: CDR1 SGHRS, CDR2 YFSETQ. Sequencing used immunoSEQ multiplex PCR; TCRdb keeps in-frame clones, though not all of them. The profile shows some 410,000 clones, 80% to 95% of them singletons. The clonotype comes from a man aged 40-49 years with head and neck cancer. Sample: PBMCs. The genes are TRBV5-1 and TRBJ2-1, with 9 bases aligning to TRBD1. CDR3 coding DNA: TGCGCCAGCAGCTTGGGGGCAGGACAGGGGAAGGGCCTAAGCTCCTACAATGAGCAGTTCTTC. The encoded protein is CASSLGAGQGKGLSSYNEQFF. Complete variable domain (other parts from reference TRBV5-1 and TRBJ2-1): KAGVTQTPRYLIKTRGQQVTLSCSPISGHRSVSWYQQTPGQGLQFLFEYFSETQRNKGNFPGRFSGRQFSNSRSEMNVSTLELGDSALYLCASSLGAGQGKGLSSYNEQFFGPGTRLTVL.